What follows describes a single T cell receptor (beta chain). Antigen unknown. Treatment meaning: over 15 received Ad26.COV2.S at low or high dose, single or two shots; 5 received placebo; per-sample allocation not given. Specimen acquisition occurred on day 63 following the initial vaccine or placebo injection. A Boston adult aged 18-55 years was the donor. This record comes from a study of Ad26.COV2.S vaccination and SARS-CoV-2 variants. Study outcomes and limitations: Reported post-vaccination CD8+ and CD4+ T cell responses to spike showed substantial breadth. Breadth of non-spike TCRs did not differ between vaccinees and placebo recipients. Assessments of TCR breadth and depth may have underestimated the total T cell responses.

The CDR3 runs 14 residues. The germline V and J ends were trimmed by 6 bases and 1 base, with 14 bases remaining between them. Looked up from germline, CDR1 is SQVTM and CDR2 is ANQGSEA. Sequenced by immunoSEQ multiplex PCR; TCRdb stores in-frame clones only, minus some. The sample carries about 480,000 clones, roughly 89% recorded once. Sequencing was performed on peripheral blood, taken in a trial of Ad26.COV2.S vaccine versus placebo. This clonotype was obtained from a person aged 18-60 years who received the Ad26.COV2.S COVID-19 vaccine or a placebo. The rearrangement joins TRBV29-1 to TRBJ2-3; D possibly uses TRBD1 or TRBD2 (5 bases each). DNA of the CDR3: TGCAGCGTCTCCGGGGCAGCGGGCACAGATACGCAGTATTTT. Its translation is CSVSGAAGTDTQYF.